This is a list of T cell receptor beta chains from one sample in a study of T cell changes during pregnancy in multiple sclerosis. Sequencing was performed with immunoSEQ multiplex PCR; in TCRdb, only in-frame clones are kept and a portion is missing. The sample records tens of thousands of clones, approximately 90% being singletons. This material consisted of peripheral blood, taken before pregnancy. The receptors shown here come from a female donor with multiple sclerosis, enrolled in a pregnancy study. CDR3s include the opening cysteine and the closing phenylalanine or tryptophan. Fields, in order: CDR3 DNA, CDR3 protein, V gene, D gene, CDR3 length, J gene, clone size. A D gene is named only where the DNA matches it firmly. Some rows mark clone size as missing; the rest say once, few, many or name a class of expanded clone.

TGTGCCAGCTACGGGGGAAGGAACACTGAAGCTTTCTTT	CASYGGRNTEAFF	TRBV2	-	13	TRBJ1-1	-
TGTGCCAGCTCACCAACGGGCGGGGGATCGAACACCGGGGAGCTGTTTTTT	CASSPTGGGSNTGELFF	TRBV18	TRBD2	17	TRBJ2-2	-
TGTGCCTGGACCCGCACAGGGCCCTACACCTTC	CAWTRTGPYTF	TRBV30	-	11	TRBJ1-2	few
TGTGCCAGCTCACCCTTAGAACAGGGGGACACTGAAGCTTTCTTT	CASSPLEQGDTEAFF	TRBV18	TRBD1	15	TRBJ1-1	-
TGTGCCAGCAGCCAGCGCAGGGGGGGCACAGATACGCAGTATTTT	CASSQRRGGTDTQYF	TRBV7-3	-	15	TRBJ2-3	-
TGTGCCAGCTCACCACCGTCTAAAGACGAGCAGTACTTC	CASSPPSKDEQYF	TRBV18	-	13	TRBJ2-7	-
TGTGCCAGCAGCCAGAGGGACAGGGGAAACTATGGCTACACCTTC	CASSQRDRGNYGYTF	TRBV4-2	TRBD1	15	TRBJ1-2	-
TGTGCCAGCAGCTTGGCCGGACAGGGCTTTGAAAAACTGTTTTTT	CASSLAGQGFEKLFF	TRBV27	TRBD1	15	TRBJ1-4	-
TGTGCCATCAGGGAGGGGCCAGATGAAAAACTGTTTTTT	CAIREGPDEKLFF	TRBV10-3	-	13	TRBJ1-4	-
TGTGCCAGCAGTGGATTTTTAGGGGATCAGCCCCAGCATTTT	CASSGFLGDQPQHF	TRBV6-1	-	14	TRBJ1-5	-
TGCGCCAGCAGCTTGGAGGCAGGTAGCAATCAGCCCCAGCATTTT	CASSLEAGSNQPQHF	TRBV5-1	-	15	TRBJ1-5	-
TGTGCCAGCAACCCGGGACAACCTTACAATGAGCAGTTCTTC	CASNPGQPYNEQFF	TRBV2	-	14	TRBJ2-1	-
TGCGCCAGCAGCCAAATAGGGAGCGGGTCTTTCACAGATACGCAGTATTTT	CASSQIGSGSFTDTQYF	TRBV4-1	-	17	TRBJ2-3	-
TGTGCCAGCTCACCACGTGAGGACAGTCTAGGGAATGAGCAGTTCTTC	CASSPREDSLGNEQFF	TRBV18	-	16	TRBJ2-1	-
TGCGCCAGCAGCTTTGAGGGGGCCACTTCATATACGCAGTATTTT	CASSFEGATSYTQYF	TRBV5-1	TRBD1	15	TRBJ2-3	-
TGTGCCAGCAGTGAAAGCGGGGGGCGCCCCACCGGGGAGCTGTTTTTT	CASSESGGRPTGELFF	TRBV6-1	TRBD2	16	TRBJ2-2	-
TGTGCCAGCAGCTTAGCGCTCGGGGGGGAGTGGGATTCACCCCTCCACTTT	CASSLALGGEWDSPLHF	TRBV7-2	-	17	TRBJ1-6	-
TGTGCCAGCAGCTCGGATCTAGGGGATTGGGAGACCCAGTACTTC	CASSSDLGDWETQYF	TRBV7-6	-	15	TRBJ2-5	-
TGCGCCAGCAGCGGAGCAGTGGACTCTGGAAACACCATATATTTT	CASSGAVDSGNTIYF	TRBV5-1	-	15	TRBJ1-3	once
TGTGCCAGCAGCTTAACTTATAAGGGACAGGGCTATGGCTACACCTTC	CASSLTYKGQGYGYTF	TRBV11-2	TRBD1	16	TRBJ1-2	once
TGCGCCAGCAGCTTGGCAGGACAGTATAATCAGCCCCAGCATTTT	CASSLAGQYNQPQHF	TRBV5-1	-	15	TRBJ1-5	-
TGTGCCAGCAGCGCCCCGGGACTAGCGGCCAATGAGCAGTTCTTC	CASSAPGLAANEQFF	TRBV9	TRBD2	15	TRBJ2-1	-
TGTGCCACCCGACAGGGTTACAATCAGCCCCAGCATTTT	CATRQGYNQPQHF	TRBV6-5	TRBD1	13	TRBJ1-5	-
TGTGCCAGCAGCTTACAGCGGGCCTCCTACGAGCAGTACTTC	CASSLQRASYEQYF	TRBV7-2	-	14	TRBJ2-7	-
TGCGCCAGCAGCCAAGTAAGCCCTAGCTCCTATGGCTACACCTTC	CASSQVSPSSYGYTF	TRBV4-3	-	15	TRBJ1-2	-
TGTGCCAGTAGTCGAGGGACAGGGGTACAGGGCTACACCTTC	CASSRGTGVQGYTF	TRBV19	TRBD1	14	TRBJ1-2	few